These 19 T cell receptor beta chains came from one sample sequenced in a study of blood T cell repertoires in COVID-19. TCRdb's table, derived via immunoSEQ multiplex PCR, lists solely in-frame clones and lacks some. The repertoire holds about 410,000 clones, 90% seen once, with about 0.6% in the top ten. What was sequenced was PBMCs or T cells enriched from blood (not recorded which). The origin of the receptors is a man between 18 and 35 years old who had recovered from COVID-19.

The chain's CDR3 is CASSDTSGRIRGTGELFF. The CDR3 DNA is TGTGCCAGCAGCGACACTAGCGGGAGGATCAGGGGAACCGGGGAGCTGTTTTTT. This chain links TRBV6-4 with TRBJ2-2, with 12 nucleotides matching TRBD2. CDR3 size: 18 residues. The V segment lost 6 bases and the J segment 5 bases; nucleotides outside the gene matches: 13. Germline CDR1 reads MRHNA; CDR2 reads SNTAGT.

This chain links TRBV27 with TRBJ2-3; TRBD2 matches 8 bases. Trimming took 3 bases from V and 4 from J; bases not matched to a gene: 6. The CDR3 length is 15 residues. CDR1 and CDR2 from the germline V gene are MNHEY and SMNVEV (reference sequence). The chain's CDR3 is CASSLHGRDPDTQYF. CDR3 coding DNA: TGTGCCAGCAGTTTGCACGGGAGGGACCCAGATACGCAGTATTTT.

The V gene is TRBV29-1, the J gene TRBJ2-3, with TRBD2 identical over 9 bases. The CDR3 is 14 amino acids. Germline CDR1 and CDR2: SQVTM and ANQGSEA. The trim removed 6 bases at V and 4 bases at J, leaving 8 bases unmatched. CDR3 nucleotides: TGCAGCGTAAACACCGGGACTAGCCCAGATACGCAGTATTTT. It encodes CSVNTGTSPDTQYF.

The chain combines TRBV13 with TRBJ1-1, with D perhaps TRBD1 (5 bases). The CDR3 is made up of 14 amino acids. Germline V gene sequence: CDR1 PRHDT, CDR2 FYEKMQ (reference sequence). The V end was cut by 5 bases, the J end by 3 bases, with 13 bases between. CDR3 nucleotide sequence: TGTGCCAGCAGCCCGGGGGGTAGGGACACTGAAGCTTTCTTT. Its protein product is CASSPGGRDTEAFF.

The V and J genes are TRBV10-3 and TRBJ2-1; 8 nucleotides agree with TRBD2. Trimming removed 4 bases from V and 4 bases from J; junction bases left unmatched: 15. This CDR3 is 18 amino acids long. The germline V gene has CDR1 ENHRY and CDR2 SYGVKD. CDR3 loop: CAISAPESRSGSYNEQFF. In DNA form, the CDR3 reads TGTGCCATCAGTGCTCCCGAGTCAAGGAGCGGGAGTTACAATGAGCAGTTCTTC.

This chain uses TRBV11-2 with TRBJ1-1; no clear D. V was shortened by 5 bases and J by 3 bases, with 16 bases between the two germline ends. There are 15 residues in the CDR3. Germline CDR1 and CDR2: SGHAT and FQNNGV. DNA of the CDR3: TGTGCCAGCAGCCCGTGGGGAGGCATGGACACTGAAGCTTTCTTT. This encodes CASSPWGGMDTEAFF.

This rearrangement joins TRBV29-1 to TRBJ1-3, with D unresolved. Germline values: CDR1 SQVTM, CDR2 ANQGSEA. V lost 6 bases and J lost 0, with 18 bases in between. CDR3 length: 16 residues. This chain's CDR3 is CSVSERLSSSGNTIYF. CDR3 in DNA: TGCAGCGTGTCAGAGAGACTGAGTAGCTCTGGAAACACCATATATTTT.

This sequence joins TRBV28 and TRBJ1-5, with 7 bases that match TRBD1. Germline assignment: CDR1 MDHEN and CDR2 SYDVKM. The trim removed 2 bases at V and 7 bases at J, leaving 5 bases unmatched. The length of the CDR3 is 14 residues. The CDR3 region is CASSLGGGRQPQHF. The CDR3 DNA follows: TGTGCCAGCAGTTTAGGAGGGGGCAGGCAGCCCCAGCATTTT.

The chain recombines TRBV10-1 with TRBJ1-4, with 7 bases matching TRBD1. The CDR3 runs 12 residues. V dropped 11 bases and J dropped 5; count of bases not matched to a gene: 5. Germline-derived CDR1 and CDR2 are WNHNN and SYGVQD (reference sequence). DNA for the CDR3: TGCGCCGGAGACAGGGTGAATGAAAAACTGTTTTTT. Its protein product is CAGDRVNEKLFF.

This clone appeared a single time. The rearrangement uses TRBV9 and TRBJ1-1; 8 bases align to TRBD1. V dropped 1 base and J dropped 5; count of bases not matched to a gene: 7. The germline V gene has CDR1 SGDLS and CDR2 YYNGEE. The CDR3 is 15 amino acids. The CDR3 loop is CASSVLGQGGTEAFF. The CDR3 DNA reads TGTGCCAGCAGCGTACTCGGACAGGGAGGTACTGAAGCTTTCTTT.

The rearrangement joins TRBV7-3 to TRBJ2-1; 10 bases align to TRBD2. Germline CDR1 reads SGHTA; CDR2 reads FQGTGA. The V segment lost 4 bases and the J segment 4 bases; nucleotides outside the gene matches: 4. CDR3 length: 15 amino acids. CDR3 region: CASSSSSGGYNEQFF. In DNA form, the CDR3 reads TGTGCCAGCAGCTCTTCTAGCGGGGGATACAATGAGCAGTTCTTC.

The rearrangement joins TRBV9 to TRBJ2-1; 14 bases map to TRBD2. V lost 2 bases, J lost 5 bases, and 3 bases stayed unmatched. Germline V CDR1 and CDR2: SGDLS, YYNGEE. CDR3 length: 16 residues. CDR3 in DNA: TGTGCCAGCAGCGTGCGGGGACTAGCGGGAGACAATGAGCAGTTCTTC. Residues: CASSVRGLAGDNEQFF.

The rearrangement joins TRBV12-3 or TRBV12-4 to TRBJ1-1, with D perhaps TRBD1 (5 bases). The CDR3 consists of 12 residues. V was pared by 4 bases and J by 6 bases, with 9 bases between. Here the CDR3 reads CASSYRTAEAFF. CDR3 in DNA: TGTGCCAGCAGTTACAGGACGGCTGAAGCTTTCTTT.

V usage is TRBV30 and J usage is TRBJ2-1; TRBD2 is a possible D gene (6 bases). Germline V CDR1 and CDR2: GTSNPN, SVGIG (reference sequence). CDR3 length equals 17 residues. Trimming removed 0 bases from V and 8 bases from J, with 23 bases in between. The CDR3 DNA is TGTGCCTGGAGTGTAGGTCCCCTAGCGCGACCCCGTCATGAGCAGTTCTTC. Its protein product is CAWSVGPLARPRHEQFF.

This clone was recorded a few times. The rearrangement links TRBV5-1 to TRBJ1-4, with no clear D. The CDR3 loop spans 16 amino acids. Germline V CDR1 and CDR2: SGHRS, YFSETQ. Trimming took 7 bases from V and 0 from J, leaving 16 bases between them. The DNA of the CDR3 is TGCGCCAGCGCGGGTAGCGGGTCCGCAACTAATGAAAAACTGTTTTTT. Its protein is CASAGSGSATNEKLFF.

The CDR3 coding sequence is TGTGCCAGCAGCTTAGGGGCAAGTCGGTCCTATAATTCACCCCTCCACTTT. This sequence encodes CASSLGASRSYNSPLHF. The V call is TRBV11-2, the J call TRBJ1-6; D call uncertain. The V gene lost 1 base and the J gene lost 1 base, with 11 bases spanning the gap. Germline CDR1 and CDR2: SGHAT and FQNNGV. The CDR3 runs 17 residues.

This clone was found once. The chain employs TRBV16 and TRBJ1-6; 10 nucleotides agree with TRBD1. V dropped 1 base and J dropped 8; count of bases not matched to a gene: 5. Germline-derived CDR1 and CDR2 are KGHSY and FQNENV. The length of the CDR3 is 16 residues. The CDR3 sequence: CASSQFAGTGDSPLHF. In nucleotides, the CDR3 is TGTGCCAGCAGCCAATTCGCCGGGACAGGGGATTCACCCCTCCACTTT.

The V and J genes are TRBV27 and TRBJ1-1; no definite D call. Per germline, CDR1 MNHEY and CDR2 SMNVEV (reference sequence). The CDR3 contains 14 residues. V was cut by 5 bases and J by 0 bases, with 10 bases left in between. CDR3 bases: TGTGCCAGCAGTAACAGTCTGATGAACACTGAAGCTTTCTTT. It is translated as CASSNSLMNTEAFF.

DNA of the CDR3: TGTGCCACCAGCAGAACCTCTAGCTCAGAGACCCAGTACTTC. Translated, it gives CATSRTSSSETQYF. V gene TRBV15 combines with J gene TRBJ2-5, with D possibly TRBD2 on 5 matching bases. V was clipped by 2 bases and J by 4 bases, with 11 bases between them. From germline, CDR1 is LNHNV and CDR2 YYDKDF (reference sequence). This CDR3 has 14 residues.